Sequencing of this T cell receptor (beta chain) was carried out in a study of vaccination and CD4 T cells after COVID-19. Trimming took 6 bases from V and 2 from J, leaving 13 bases between them. The CDR3 spans 14 residues. Germline V gene data show CDR1 as MNHEY and CDR2 as SMNVEV (reference sequence). Researchers used the Oncomine TCR Beta short-read assay to sequence DNA from cultured CD4+ T cells. TCRdb analysed the PCR reads with MiXCR anew, one entry per CDR3 protein. There are about 14,000 distinct CDR3 sequences in the sample; around 61% occur only once, and 11% to 15% lies in the top ten. A note on this clonotype: Antigen: not known.

The sample's treatment: approximately nine-day PBMC culture with coronavirus spike peptide pools or control peptides (ViraFEST assay). The sample taken for sequencing was CD4+ T cells from blood, cultured in vitro. The V and J genes are TRBV27 and TRBJ1-1; a possible D gene is TRBD1 (5 bases). This TCR came from a human donor who had recovered from COVID-19. The CDR3 DNA reads TGTGCCAGCAGGGGGCGGGGGTTAAACACTGAAGCTTTCTTT. Its protein is CASRGRGLNTEAFF.